This T cell receptor beta chain was obtained from a study of blood T cells in healthy people across ages. The study's findings and limits: There was a strong correlation between TCR beta diversity and naive T cell percentage. Possibly confounding the expanded clonotype changes was the fact that donor CMV status was unknown. Estimated diversity across one million T cells was deemed an underestimate.

Deletions cut 4 bases from V and 4 bases from J, with 13 bases between. Germline V gene sequence: CDR1 KGHSH, CDR2 LQKENI. CDR3 size: 14 residues. Alongside a J-beta primer mix, a sample-barcoded 5' primer served in a second PCR lasting about 6 to 12 cycles. Each CDR3 protein is one row after TCRdb ran MiXCR on the 5' RACE reads. The sample holds about 1.5 million distinct CDR3 sequences, 40% to 45% seen once. The study drew donors from healthy Caucasian individuals in Russia aged 6 to 90. About this clonotype itself: Antigen: not known.

The sequenced sample consisted of blood. The chain is built from TRBV18 and TRBJ1-2, with a weak D call TRBD1 (5 bases). The receptor comes from a woman younger than 35 in good health. The chain's CDR3 is CASSLDKRSYGYTF. The CDR3 DNA reads as TGTGCCAGCTCACTGGACAAGAGGTCCTATGGCTACACCTTC. The variable domain in full, with the rest retrieved from reference TRBV18 and TRBJ1-2, is NAGVMQNPRHLVRRRGQEARLRCSPMKGHSHVYWYRQLPEEGLKFMVYLQKENIIDESGMPKERFSAEFPKEGPSILRIQQVVRGDSAAYFCASSLDKRSYGYTFGSGTRLTVV.